This T cell receptor (beta chain) came from a study of T-cell reconstitution after alpha-beta-depleted transplantation in children. This clonotype was picked up many times. Its specificity is unknown. Trimming took 0 bases from V and 4 from J, leaving 12 bases between them. CDR3 length equals 16 residues. In germline, CDR1 is LGHNA, CDR2 YSLEER. Study findings and constraints: Diversity and T-cell counts at one year after transplant derived mostly from new T cells. TCRbeta diversity was high at day 60 in some patients (a result of surviving recipient T cells and thymic progenitors).

Preparing the TCRbeta library involved the use of unique molecular identifiers. TCRdb re-derived calls from the PCR reads in MiXCR, one entry per CDR3 protein. Here the sample spans around 600,000 distinct CDR3 sequences, about 23% being singletons. The rearrangement links TRBV4-3 to TRBJ1-4; tentative D call: TRBD1 (5 bases). The input for sequencing was PBMCs, mostly from graft donor cells, taken 360 days after TCRalphabeta/CD19-depleted stem cell transplant. The TCR comes from a boy less than two years old who had a stem cell transplant for acute myeloid leukemia, so the T cells may come from the graft donor. The CDR3 DNA sequence: TGCGCCAGCAGCCAAGAGCGGGGCAGAGGTAATGAAAAACTGTTTTTT. Translating gives CASSQERGRGNEKLFF.